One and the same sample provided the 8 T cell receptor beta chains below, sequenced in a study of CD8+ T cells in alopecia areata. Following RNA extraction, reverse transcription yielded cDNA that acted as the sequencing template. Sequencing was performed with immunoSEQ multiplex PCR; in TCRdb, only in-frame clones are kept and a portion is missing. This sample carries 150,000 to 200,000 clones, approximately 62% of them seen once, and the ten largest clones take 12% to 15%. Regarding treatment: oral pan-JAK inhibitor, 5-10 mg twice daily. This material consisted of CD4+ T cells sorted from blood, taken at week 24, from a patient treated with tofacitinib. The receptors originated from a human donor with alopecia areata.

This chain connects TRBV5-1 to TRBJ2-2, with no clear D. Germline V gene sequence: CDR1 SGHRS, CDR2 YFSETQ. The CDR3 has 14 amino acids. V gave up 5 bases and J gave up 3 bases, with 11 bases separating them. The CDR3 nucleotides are TGCGCCAGCAGGGAGCTGTCGGACACCGGGGAGCTGTTTTTT. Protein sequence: CASRELSDTGELFF.

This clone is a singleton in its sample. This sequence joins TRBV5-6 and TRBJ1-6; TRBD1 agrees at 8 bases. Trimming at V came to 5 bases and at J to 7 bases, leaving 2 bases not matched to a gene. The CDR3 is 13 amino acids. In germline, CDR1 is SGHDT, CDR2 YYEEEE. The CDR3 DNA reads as TGTGCCAGCAGGGGACAGGAAAATTCACCCCTCCACTTT. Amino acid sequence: CASRGQENSPLHF.

This CDR3 reads CASSPPVGGRGSGNTIYF. CDR3 DNA: TGTGCCAGCTCACCACCAGTGGGTGGTCGGGGTTCTGGAAACACCATATATTTT. J is TRBJ1-3 and V is TRBV18; D unclear. Germline CDR1 KGHSH, CDR2 LQKENI. Trimming removed 0 bases at V and 1 base at J, with 16 bases between. The CDR3 runs to 18 residues.

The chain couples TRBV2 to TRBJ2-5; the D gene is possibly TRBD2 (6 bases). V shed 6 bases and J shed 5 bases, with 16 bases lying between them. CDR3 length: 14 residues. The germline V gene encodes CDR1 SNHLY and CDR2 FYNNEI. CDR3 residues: CASRTAGSMETQYF. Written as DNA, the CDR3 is TGTGCCAGCAGGACCGCGGGAAGTATGGAGACCCAGTACTTC. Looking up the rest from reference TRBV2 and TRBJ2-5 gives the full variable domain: EPEVTQTPSHQVTQMGQEVILRCVPISNHLYFYWYRQILGQKVEFLVSFYNNEISEKSEIFDDQFSVERPDGSNFTLKIRSTKLEDSAMYFCASRTAGSMETQYFGPGTRLLVL.

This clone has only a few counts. As DNA, the CDR3 is TGTGCCTGGGGTAGGGGGGTCCACGAGCAGTACTTC. Protein product: CAWGRGVHEQYF. The V gene is TRBV30, the J gene TRBJ2-7; D is tentatively TRBD1 or TRBD2 (6 bases each). V lost 5 bases and J lost 5, with 13 bases in between. The germline V gene has CDR1 GTSNPN and CDR2 SVGIG (reference sequence). The CDR3 sequence is 12 residues long.

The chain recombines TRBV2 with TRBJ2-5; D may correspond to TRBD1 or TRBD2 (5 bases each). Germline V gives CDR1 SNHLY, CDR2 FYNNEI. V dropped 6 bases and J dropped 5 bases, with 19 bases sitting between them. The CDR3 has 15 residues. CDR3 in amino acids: CASSNAGTLRETQYF. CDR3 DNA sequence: TGTGCCAGCAGCAATGCCGGGACCTTAAGGGAGACCCAGTACTTC.

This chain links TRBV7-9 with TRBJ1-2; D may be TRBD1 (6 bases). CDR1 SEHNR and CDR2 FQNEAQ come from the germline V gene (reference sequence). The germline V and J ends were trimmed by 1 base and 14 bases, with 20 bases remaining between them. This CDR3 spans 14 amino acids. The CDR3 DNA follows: TGTGCCAGCAGCTTAGACGGGGGGCGAGACGTCGAGACCTTC. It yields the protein CASSLDGGRDVETF.

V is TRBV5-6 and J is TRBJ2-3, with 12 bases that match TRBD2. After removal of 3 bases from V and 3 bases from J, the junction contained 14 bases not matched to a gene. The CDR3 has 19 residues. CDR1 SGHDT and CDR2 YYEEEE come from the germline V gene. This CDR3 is CASSSLREASGGATDTQYF. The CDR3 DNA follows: TGTGCCAGCAGCTCCCTCAGGGAAGCTAGCGGGGGGGCGACAGATACGCAGTATTTT.